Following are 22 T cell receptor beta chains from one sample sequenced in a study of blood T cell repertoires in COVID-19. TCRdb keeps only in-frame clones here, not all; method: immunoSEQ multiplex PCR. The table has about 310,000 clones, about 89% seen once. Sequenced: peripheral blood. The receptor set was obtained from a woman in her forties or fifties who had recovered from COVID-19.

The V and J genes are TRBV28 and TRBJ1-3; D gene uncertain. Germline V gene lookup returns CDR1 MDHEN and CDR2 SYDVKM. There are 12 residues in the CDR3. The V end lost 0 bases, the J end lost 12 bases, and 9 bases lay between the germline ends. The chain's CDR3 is CASSLWRGIIYF. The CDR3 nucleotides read TGTGCCAGCAGTTTATGGCGAGGGATCATATATTTT. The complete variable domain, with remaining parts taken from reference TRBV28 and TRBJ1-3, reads DVKVTQSSRYLVKRTGEKVFLECVQDMDHENMFWYRQDPGLGLRLIYFSYDVKMKEKGDIPEGYSVSREKKERFSLILESASTNQTSMYLCASSLWRGIIYFGEGSWLTVV.

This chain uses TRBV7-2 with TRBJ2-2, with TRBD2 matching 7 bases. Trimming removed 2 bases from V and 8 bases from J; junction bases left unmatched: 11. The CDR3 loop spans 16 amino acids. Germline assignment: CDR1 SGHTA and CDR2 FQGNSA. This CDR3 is CASSLWSAGDSGELFF. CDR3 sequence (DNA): TGTGCCAGCAGCTTATGGAGCGCGGGGGATTCTGGGGAGCTGTTTTTT.

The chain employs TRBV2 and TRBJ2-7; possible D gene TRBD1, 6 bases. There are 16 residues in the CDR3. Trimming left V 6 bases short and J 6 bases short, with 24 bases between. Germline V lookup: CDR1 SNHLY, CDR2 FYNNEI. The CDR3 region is CASRKRQDGFLSEQYF. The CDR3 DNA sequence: TGTGCCAGCAGAAAAAGACAGGATGGCTTCCTATCCGAGCAGTACTTC.

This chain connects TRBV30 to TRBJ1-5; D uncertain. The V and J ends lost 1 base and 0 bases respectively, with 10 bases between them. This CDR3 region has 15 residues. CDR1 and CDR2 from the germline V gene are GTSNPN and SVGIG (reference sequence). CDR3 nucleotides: TGTGCCTGGAGTGGTCAGGCCAGTAGCAATCAGCCCCAGCATTTT. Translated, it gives CAWSGQASSNQPQHF.

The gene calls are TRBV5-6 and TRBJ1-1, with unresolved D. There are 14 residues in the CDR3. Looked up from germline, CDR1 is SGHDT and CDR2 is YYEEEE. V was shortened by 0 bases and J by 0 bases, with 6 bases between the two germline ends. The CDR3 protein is CASSLVFMNTEAFF. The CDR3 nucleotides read TGTGCCAGCAGCTTGGTTTTCATGAACACTGAAGCTTTCTTT.

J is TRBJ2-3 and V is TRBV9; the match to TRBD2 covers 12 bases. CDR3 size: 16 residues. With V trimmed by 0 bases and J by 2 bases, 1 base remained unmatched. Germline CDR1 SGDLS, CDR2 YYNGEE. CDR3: CASSVGLAGVTDTQYF. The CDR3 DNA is TGTGCCAGCAGCGTAGGACTAGCGGGGGTCACAGATACGCAGTATTTT.

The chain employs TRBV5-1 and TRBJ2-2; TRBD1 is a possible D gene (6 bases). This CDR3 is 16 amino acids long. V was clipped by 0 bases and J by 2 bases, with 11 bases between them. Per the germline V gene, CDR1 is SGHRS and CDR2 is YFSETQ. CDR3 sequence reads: CASSLVGQRNTGELFF. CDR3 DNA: TGCGCCAGCAGCTTGGTGGGACAACGCAACACCGGGGAGCTGTTTTTT.

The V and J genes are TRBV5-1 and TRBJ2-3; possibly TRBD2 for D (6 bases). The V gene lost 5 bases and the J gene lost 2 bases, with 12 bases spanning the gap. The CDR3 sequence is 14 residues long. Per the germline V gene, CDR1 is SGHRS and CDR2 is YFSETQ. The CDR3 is CASRYGTSTDTQYF. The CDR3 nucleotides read TGCGCCAGCAGATATGGGACTTCCACAGATACGCAGTATTTT.

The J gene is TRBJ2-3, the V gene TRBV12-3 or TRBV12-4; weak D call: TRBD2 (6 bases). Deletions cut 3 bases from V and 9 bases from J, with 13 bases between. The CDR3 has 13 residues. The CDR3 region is CASSFNQGGTQYF. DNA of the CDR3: TGTGCCAGCAGTTTTAATCAGGGAGGCACGCAGTATTTT.

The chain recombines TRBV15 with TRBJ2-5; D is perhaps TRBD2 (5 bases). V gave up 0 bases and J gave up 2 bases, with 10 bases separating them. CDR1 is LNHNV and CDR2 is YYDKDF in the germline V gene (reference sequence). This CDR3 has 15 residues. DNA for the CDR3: TGTGCCACCAGCAGAGATCTGTCGGGGCAAGAGACCCAGTACTTC. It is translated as CATSRDLSGQETQYF. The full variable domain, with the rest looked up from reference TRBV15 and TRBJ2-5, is DAMVIQNPRYQVTQFGKPVTLSCSQTLNHNVMYWYQQKSSQAPKLLFHYYDKDFNNEADTPDNFQSRRPNTSFCFLDIRSPGLGDTAMYLCATSRDLSGQETQYFGPGTRLLVL.

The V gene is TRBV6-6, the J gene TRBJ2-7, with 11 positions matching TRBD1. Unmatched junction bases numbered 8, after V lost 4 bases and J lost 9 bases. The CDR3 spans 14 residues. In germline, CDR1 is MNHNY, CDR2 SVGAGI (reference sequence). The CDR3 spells CASSSGQGGLRQYF. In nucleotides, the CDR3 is TGTGCCAGCAGTTCGGGACAGGGGGGATTGAGGCAGTACTTC.

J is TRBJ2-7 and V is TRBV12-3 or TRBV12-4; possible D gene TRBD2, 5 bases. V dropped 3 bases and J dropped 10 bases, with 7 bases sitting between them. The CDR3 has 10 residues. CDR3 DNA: TGTGCCAGCAGTTTCCGGGAACAGTACTTC. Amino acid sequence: CASSFREQYF.

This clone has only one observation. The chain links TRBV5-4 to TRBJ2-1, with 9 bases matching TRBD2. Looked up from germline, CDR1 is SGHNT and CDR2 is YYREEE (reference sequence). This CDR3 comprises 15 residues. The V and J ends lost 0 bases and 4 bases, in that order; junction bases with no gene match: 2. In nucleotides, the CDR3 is TGTGCCAGCAGCTTGGCTAGCGGGGAATACAATGAGCAGTTCTTC. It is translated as CASSLASGEYNEQFF.

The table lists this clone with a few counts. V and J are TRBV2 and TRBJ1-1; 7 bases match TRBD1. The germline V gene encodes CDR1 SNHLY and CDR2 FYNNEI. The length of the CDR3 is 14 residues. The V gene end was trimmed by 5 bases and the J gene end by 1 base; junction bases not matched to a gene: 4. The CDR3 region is CASSQDRANTEAFF. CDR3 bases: TGTGCCAGCAGTCAAGACAGGGCGAACACTGAAGCTTTCTTT.

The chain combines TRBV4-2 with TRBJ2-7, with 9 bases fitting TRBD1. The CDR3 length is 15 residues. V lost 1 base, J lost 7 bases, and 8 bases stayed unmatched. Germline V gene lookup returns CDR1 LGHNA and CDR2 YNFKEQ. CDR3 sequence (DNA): TGTGCCAGCAGCCAAGCTCAACAGGGGGCGTATGAGCAGTACTTC. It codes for CASSQAQQGAYEQYF.

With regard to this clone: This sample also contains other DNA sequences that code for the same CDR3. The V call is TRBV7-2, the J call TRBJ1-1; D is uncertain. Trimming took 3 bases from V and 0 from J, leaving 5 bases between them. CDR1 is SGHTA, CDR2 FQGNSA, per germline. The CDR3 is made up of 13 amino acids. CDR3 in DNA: TGTGCCAGCAGCTTCAACATGAACACTGAAGCTTTCTTT. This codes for CASSFNMNTEAFF.

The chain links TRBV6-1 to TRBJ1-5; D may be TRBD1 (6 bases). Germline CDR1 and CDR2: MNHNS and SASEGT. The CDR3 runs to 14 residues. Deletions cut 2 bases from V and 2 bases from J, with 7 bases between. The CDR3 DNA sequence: TGTGCCAGCAGTGAACCAGGGGGCAATCAGCCCCAGCATTTT. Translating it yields CASSEPGGNQPQHF.

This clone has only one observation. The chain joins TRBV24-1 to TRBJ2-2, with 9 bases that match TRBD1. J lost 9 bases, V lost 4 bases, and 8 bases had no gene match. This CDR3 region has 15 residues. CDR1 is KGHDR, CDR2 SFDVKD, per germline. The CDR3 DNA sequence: TGTGCCACCAGTGAATCGGGACAGGGTATCCGGGAGCTGTTTTTT. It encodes CATSESGQGIRELFF.

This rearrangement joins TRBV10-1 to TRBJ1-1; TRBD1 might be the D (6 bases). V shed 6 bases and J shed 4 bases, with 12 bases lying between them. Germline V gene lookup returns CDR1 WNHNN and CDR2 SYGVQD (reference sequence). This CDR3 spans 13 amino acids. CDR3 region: CASRTGIGTEAFF. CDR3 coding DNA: TGCGCCAGCAGAACAGGGATTGGCACTGAAGCTTTCTTT.

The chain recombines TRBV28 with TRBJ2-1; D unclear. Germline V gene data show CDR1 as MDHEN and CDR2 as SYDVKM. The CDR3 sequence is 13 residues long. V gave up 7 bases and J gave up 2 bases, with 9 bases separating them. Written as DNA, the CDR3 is TGTGCCAGCATCACAGCCCCCTACAATGAGCAGTTCTTC. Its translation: CASITAPYNEQFF. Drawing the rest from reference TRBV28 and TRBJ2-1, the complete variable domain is DVKVTQSSRYLVKRTGEKVFLECVQDMDHENMFWYRQDPGLGLRLIYFSYDVKMKEKGDIPEGYSVSREKKERFSLILESASTNQTSMYLCASITAPYNEQFFGPGTRLTVL.

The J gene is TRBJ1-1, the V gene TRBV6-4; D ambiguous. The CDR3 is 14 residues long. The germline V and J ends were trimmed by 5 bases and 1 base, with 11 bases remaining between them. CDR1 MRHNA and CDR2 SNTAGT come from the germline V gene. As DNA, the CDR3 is TGTGCCAGCAGTACTAGCCCGGGGAACACTGAAGCTTTCTTT. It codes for CASSTSPGNTEAFF.

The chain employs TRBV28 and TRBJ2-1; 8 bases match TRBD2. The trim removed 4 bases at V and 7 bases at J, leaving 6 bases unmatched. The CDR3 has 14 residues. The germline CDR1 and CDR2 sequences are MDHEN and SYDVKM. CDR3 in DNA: TGTGCCAGCAGTTATACCGGGACTAGGAATGAGCAGTTCTTC. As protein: CASSYTGTRNEQFF.